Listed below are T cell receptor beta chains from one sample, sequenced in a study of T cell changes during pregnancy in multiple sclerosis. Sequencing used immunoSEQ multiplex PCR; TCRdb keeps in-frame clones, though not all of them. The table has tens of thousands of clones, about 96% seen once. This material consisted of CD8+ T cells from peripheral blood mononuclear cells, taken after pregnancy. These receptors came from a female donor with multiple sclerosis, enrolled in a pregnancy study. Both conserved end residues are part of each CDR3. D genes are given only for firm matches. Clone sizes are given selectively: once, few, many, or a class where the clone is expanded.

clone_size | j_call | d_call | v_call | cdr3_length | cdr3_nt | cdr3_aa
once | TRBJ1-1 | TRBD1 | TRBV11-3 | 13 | TGTGCCAGCAGCGCCGGACAGGCCACTGAAGCTTTCTTT | CASSAGQATEAFF
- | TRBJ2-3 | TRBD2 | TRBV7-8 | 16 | TGTGCCAGCAGCTTCCGACCGGGACTACCCACAGATACGCAGTATTTT | CASSFRPGLPTDTQYF
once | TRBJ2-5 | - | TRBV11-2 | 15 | TGTGCCAGCAGCTTAGTAACGGGGGTCGGAGAGACCCAGTACTTC | CASSLVTGVGETQYF
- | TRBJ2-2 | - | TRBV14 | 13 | TGTGCCAGCAGCCAGGGGCCAACCGGGGAGCTGTTTTTT | CASSQGPTGELFF
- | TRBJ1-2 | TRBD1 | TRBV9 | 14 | TGTGCCAGCAGCCCCGTGACAGGGAACTATGGCTACACCTTC | CASSPVTGNYGYTF
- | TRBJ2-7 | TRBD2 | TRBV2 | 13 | TGTGCCAGCACTAGACTAGCGGGAGGCGAGCAGTACTTC | CASTRLAGGEQYF
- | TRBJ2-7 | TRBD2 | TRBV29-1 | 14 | TGCAGCGTTAGGGGAGCGGGAGTTCTCTACGAGCAGTACTTC | CSVRGAGVLYEQYF
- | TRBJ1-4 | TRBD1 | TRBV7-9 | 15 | TGTGCCAGCAGCCCCAGTGACAGGGACCGTGAAAAACTGTTTTTT | CASSPSDRDREKLFF
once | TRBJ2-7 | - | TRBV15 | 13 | TGTGCCACCAGCAGAGATCACCAGGGCGAGCAGTACTTC | CATSRDHQGEQYF
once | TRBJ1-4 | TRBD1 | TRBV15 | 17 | TGTGCCACCAGCACCGGACAGGGGGCGGGGGTTGGTGAAAAACTGTTTTTT | CATSTGQGAGVGEKLFF